One sample yielded the 27 T cell receptor beta chains listed below, sequenced in a study of T cells in Graves' hyperthyroidism and ophthalmopathy. TCR beta CDR3 regions were amplified from RNA. In the first-round RT-PCR of the TCR CDR3, the HTBI primer set was used. TCRdb used MiXCR to reprocess the multiplex PCR reads, holding one entry per CDR3 protein. The data contain under 450,000 distinct CDR3 sequences, approximately 17% of them seen just once; the ten biggest clones take up roughly a third. The material sequenced was blood. Receptors were obtained from a woman aged 25-40 years with Graves' hyperthyroidism that later progressed to Graves' ophthalmopathy.

The V and J genes are TRBV3-1 and TRBJ1-2; 8 bases map to TRBD1. The germline CDR1 and CDR2 sequences are LGHDT and YNNKEL (reference sequence). The CDR3 has 16 amino acids. With V trimmed by 0 bases and J by 3 bases, 6 bases remained unmatched. In nucleotides, the CDR3 is TGTGCCAGCAGCCAAGATCGGGACAGGCACCACTATGGCTACACCTTC. Translating it yields CASSQDRDRHHYGYTF.

This clonotype was observed at least ten times. The rearrangement uses TRBV3-1 and TRBJ2-5; maybe TRBD2 (6 bases). This CDR3 comprises 12 residues. Germline assignment: CDR1 LGHDT and CDR2 YNNKEL (reference sequence). Trimming stripped 4 bases from V and 3 bases from J, with 6 bases between. CDR3 DNA sequence: TGTGCCAGCAGCCGGAGGGAAGAGACCCAGTACTTC. Amino acid sequence: CASSRREETQYF.

This clonotype was observed a handful of times. This chain links TRBV20-1 with TRBJ1-1, with D tentatively TRBD1 (5 bases). V was cut by 0 bases and J by 8 bases, with 13 bases left in between. This CDR3 spans 13 amino acids. The V gene's germline CDR1 is DFQATT and CDR2 SNEGSKA (reference sequence). The CDR3 bases are TGCAGTGCTAGAGAATCTGAAGGGGCCGAAGCTTTCTTT. Protein: CSARESEGAEAFF.

The V gene is TRBV6-2 or TRBV6-3, the J gene TRBJ2-7; 8 nucleotides match TRBD1. Germline values: CDR1 MNHEY, CDR2 SVGEGT. This CDR3 is built from 13 residues. Trimming cost V 11 bases and J 3 bases; bases outside gene matches: 9. CDR3 bases: TGTGCCTGCTATGACAGGGGACGCTACGAGCAGTACTTC. It translates to CACYDRGRYEQYF.

This clonotype has a handful of counts. This sequence joins TRBV30 and TRBJ2-1; D may match TRBD1 or TRBD2 (6 bases each). Trimming pared 0 bases from V and 7 bases from J, leaving 19 bases between. Germline loops: CDR1 GTSNPN, CDR2 SVGIG (reference sequence). This CDR3 contains 16 residues. The CDR3 region is CAWSVGWGALGNEQFF. CDR3 nucleotide sequence: TGTGCCTGGAGTGTAGGTTGGGGGGCCCTAGGGAATGAGCAGTTCTTC.

This clonotype was counted at least ten times. This chain joins TRBV28 and TRBJ2-7; D possibly uses TRBD1 or TRBD2 (5 bases each). CDR3 length: 15 amino acids. Trimming took 4 bases from V and 3 from J, leaving 16 bases between them. Germline CDR1 is MDHEN and CDR2 is SYDVKM. The CDR3 coding sequence is TGTGCCAGCAGTTATCTTCTTAGTGGGGGCTACGAGCAGTACTTC. As protein: CASSYLLSGGYEQYF.

This clonotype turned up a few times. V is TRBV7-9 and J is TRBJ2-1, with D unresolved. The CDR3 sequence is 11 residues long. Trimming took 8 bases from V and 9 from J, leaving 11 bases between them. The germline V gene has CDR1 SEHNR and CDR2 FQNEAQ (reference sequence). This CDR3 reads CASGWGVEQFF. CDR3 nucleotides: TGTGCCAGCGGGTGGGGTGTTGAGCAGTTCTTC.

This clonotype was observed at least ten times. The gene calls are TRBV2 and TRBJ2-3; maybe TRBD1 (5 bases). V was clipped by 5 bases and J by 3 bases, with 9 bases between them. The CDR3 length is 13 residues. Germline V gives CDR1 SNHLY, CDR2 FYNNEI. The CDR3 DNA reads TGTGCCAGCAGTCAAGGGGAAACAGATACGCAGTATTTT. Protein: CASSQGETDTQYF.

This clonotype was observed a handful of times. The rearrangement uses TRBV20-1 and TRBJ1-1, with no clear D. The CDR3 contains 11 residues. V lost 6 bases and J lost 0, with 5 bases in between. CDR1 is DFQATT, CDR2 SNEGSKA, per germline (reference sequence). This CDR3 is CSAQMNTEAFF. The CDR3 DNA is TGCAGTGCGCAGATGAACACTGAAGCTTTCTTT.

This clonotype was detected many times. This sequence joins TRBV6-1 and TRBJ2-7; TRBD2 agrees at 8 bases. This CDR3 comprises 17 residues. Per the germline V gene, CDR1 is MNHNS and CDR2 is SASEGT. V shed 0 bases, J shed 0 bases, and the junction held 7 bases outside the gene matches. In DNA, the CDR3 is TGTGCCAGCAGTGAAGCGCTTCCTAGCGGGTACTCCTACGAGCAGTACTTC. Protein: CASSEALPSGYSYEQYF.

This sequence joins TRBV28 and TRBJ1-5, with D possibly matching TRBD1 (6 bases). CDR1 and CDR2 from the germline V gene are MDHEN and SYDVKM. Trimming stripped 5 bases from V and 4 bases from J, with 15 bases between. CDR3 length: 15 amino acids. The CDR3 nucleotides are TGTGCCAGCAGTCAGAGCGGGGGCGTTAATCAGCCCCAGCATTTT. This codes for CASSQSGGVNQPQHF.

This rearrangement joins TRBV2 to TRBJ2-6, with D possibly matching TRBD1 (6 bases). CDR3 length: 15 amino acids. V dropped 7 bases and J dropped 2 bases, with 12 bases sitting between them. Germline V CDR1 and CDR2: SNHLY, FYNNEI. CDR3 coding DNA: TGTGCCAGCACCCTCAGGGGCCCTGGGGCCAACGTCCTGACTTTC. Residues: CASTLRGPGANVLTF.

Only a few counts were recorded for this clonotype. The V call is TRBV7-2, the J call TRBJ1-6; maybe TRBD1 (5 bases). CDR3 length: 14 amino acids. The germline V and J ends were trimmed by 2 bases and 10 bases, with 12 bases remaining between them. Germline CDR1 is SGHTA and CDR2 is FQGNSA. Here the CDR3 DNA reads TGTGCCAGCAGCTTAAACAGGCCTCACTCACCCCTCCACTTT. Translation gives CASSLNRPHSPLHF.

This clonotype was recorded at least ten times. The chain joins TRBV5-1 to TRBJ2-3; 7 bases align to TRBD1. Trimming took 5 bases from V and 2 from J; bases not matched to a gene: 8. The CDR3 covers 15 residues. Germline V lookup: CDR1 SGHRS, CDR2 YFSETQ. The CDR3 region is CASSQEGAITDTQYF. The CDR3 DNA is TGCGCCAGCAGTCAAGAGGGGGCCATCACAGATACGCAGTATTTT.

This clonotype was recorded at least ten times. J is TRBJ1-4 and V is TRBV28; the D gene is possibly TRBD1 (5 bases). Trimming cost V 6 bases and J 6 bases, with 14 bases left between them. CDR3 length equals 14 residues. Germline values: CDR1 MDHEN, CDR2 SYDVKM. CDR3: CASRAEQVHEKLFF. CDR3 sequence (DNA): TGTGCCAGCAGGGCTGAACAGGTTCATGAAAAACTGTTTTTT. Together with reference TRBV28 and TRBJ1-4, the CDR3 gives the full variable domain: DVKVTQSSRYLVKRTGEKVFLECVQDMDHENMFWYRQDPGLGLRLIYFSYDVKMKEKGDIPEGYSVSREKKERFSLILESASTNQTSMYLCASRAEQVHEKLFFGSGTQLSVL.

This clonotype was recorded at least ten times. This rearrangement joins TRBV14 to TRBJ2-3; tentatively, D is TRBD1 or TRBD2 (6 bases each). Trimming left V 0 bases short and J 0 bases short, with 13 bases between. The germline V gene has CDR1 SGHDN and CDR2 FVKESK. The CDR3 length is 17 residues. CDR3 sequence: CASSQDYAGTSTDTQYF. The CDR3 bases are TGTGCCAGCAGCCAAGATTACGCGGGGACAAGCACAGATACGCAGTATTTT.

The V gene is TRBV2, the J gene TRBJ1-3; TRBD1 might be the D (6 bases). This CDR3 is built from 14 residues. Per germline, CDR1 SNHLY and CDR2 FYNNEI. The V end lost 2 bases, the J end lost 4 bases, and 9 bases lay between the germline ends. The CDR3 is CASSEQGFGNTIYF. Here the CDR3 DNA reads TGTGCCAGCAGTGAACAGGGGTTCGGAAACACCATATATTTT. The complete variable domain, with remaining parts taken from reference TRBV2 and TRBJ1-3, reads EPEVTQTPSHQVTQMGQEVILRCVPISNHLYFYWYRQILGQKVEFLVSFYNNEISEKSEIFDDQFSVERPDGSNFTLKIRSTKLEDSAMYFCASSEQGFGNTIYFGEGSWLTVV.

The sample holds one count of this clonotype. The V gene is TRBV10-1, the J gene TRBJ2-5; no definite D call. This CDR3 spans 11 amino acids. With 8 bases removed from V and 5 bases from J, the gap between germline ends came to 9 bases. Germline CDR1 reads WNHNN; CDR2 reads SYGVQD (reference sequence). CDR3 bases: TGCGCCAGCGGTCAAATGGAGACCCAGTACTTC. Its translation is CASGQMETQYF.

This chain joins TRBV6-2 or TRBV6-3 and TRBJ2-5, with a tentative D call TRBD2 (6 bases). V was shortened by 5 bases and J by 5 bases, with 15 bases between the two germline ends. This CDR3 region has 14 residues. The germline gives CDR1 MNHEY, CDR2 SVGEGT. The CDR3 bases are TGTGCCAGCAGTACGGAACTAGGAGGGGAGACCCAGTACTTC. Amino acid sequence: CASSTELGGETQYF.

The table lists this clonotype with many counts. This chain uses TRBV30 with TRBJ1-4; no reliable D call. This CDR3 has 13 residues. Germline-derived CDR1 and CDR2 are GTSNPN and SVGIG (reference sequence). Trimming stripped 1 base from V and 7 bases from J, with 10 bases between. The CDR3 coding sequence is TGTGCCTGGAGTGATCAGGTAGCTGAAAAACTGTTTTTT. Amino acid sequence: CAWSDQVAEKLFF.

V usage is TRBV7-8 and J usage is TRBJ1-2; possible D gene TRBD1, 6 bases. This CDR3 has 15 residues. CDR1 and CDR2 (germline): SGHVS, FQNEAQ. Trimming cost V 5 bases and J 5 bases, with 18 bases left between them. The CDR3 loop is CASSGAGGLEYGYTF. CDR3 in DNA: TGTGCCAGCAGCGGAGCTGGGGGCTTGGAGTATGGCTACACCTTC.

About this clonotype itself: Lacking the conserved final phenylalanine or tryptophan, this CDR3 likely reflects a read error. The rearrangement uses TRBV3-1 and TRBJ2-3; D ambiguous. Germline values: CDR1 LGHDT, CDR2 YNNKEL (reference sequence). Trimming pared 2 bases from V and 0 bases from J, leaving 12 bases between. This CDR3 has 16 residues. CDR3 sequence (DNA): TGTGCCAGCAGCCAACCACGAGCGCCAAGCACAGATACGCAGTATGTT. It encodes CASSQPRAPSTDTQYV.

This clonotype was counted a few times. The rearrangement links TRBV5-4 to TRBJ1-1, with a tentative D call TRBD1 (5 bases). Trimming cost V 5 bases and J 1 base, with 15 bases left between them. Germline CDR1 reads SGHNT; CDR2 reads YYREEE (reference sequence). This CDR3 is built from 15 residues. The CDR3 loop reads CASSPTWGGNTEAFF. Written as DNA, the CDR3 is TGTGCCAGCAGTCCTACGTGGGGGGGGAACACTGAAGCTTTCTTT. The whole variable domain, filled in from reference TRBV5-4 and TRBJ1-1, reads ETGVTQSPTHLIKTRGQQVTLRCSSQSGHNTVSWYQQALGQGPQFIFQYYREEENGRGNFPPRFSGLQFPNYSSELNVNALELDDSALYLCASSPTWGGNTEAFFGQGTRLTVV.

The CDR3 is CASSQDIPSGGDTDTQYF. The CDR3 DNA reads TGCGCCAGCAGCCAAGATATTCCTAGCGGGGGGGACACAGATACGCAGTATTTT. The rearrangement links TRBV4-1 to TRBJ2-3, with 12 bases identical to TRBD2. V was clipped by 0 bases and J by 2 bases; unmatched bases: 6. CDR1 MGHRA and CDR2 YSYEKL come from the germline V gene. The CDR3 runs 18 residues.

This clonotype has a count of ten or more. This chain joins TRBV5-1 and TRBJ1-1, with 8 nucleotides matching TRBD1. Per the germline V gene, CDR1 is SGHRS and CDR2 is YFSETQ. The V and J ends lost 0 bases and 4 bases, in that order; junction bases with no gene match: 5. CDR3 length equals 15 residues. Here the CDR3 DNA reads TGCGCCAGCAGCTTGGATCAGGGGGCGCGCACTGAAGCTTTCTTT. Protein: CASSLDQGARTEAFF.

This clonotype was seen at least ten times. CDR3 amino acids: CASSSYTPDTDTQYF. In DNA, the CDR3 is TGCGCCAGCAGCTCCTATACCCCAGACACAGATACGCAGTATTTT. The rearrangement links TRBV5-1 to TRBJ2-3; D remains unclear. The CDR3 is 15 amino acids. V dropped 3 bases and J dropped 2 bases, with 13 bases sitting between them. Germline V lookup: CDR1 SGHRS, CDR2 YFSETQ. The variable domain in full, with the rest retrieved from reference TRBV5-1 and TRBJ2-3, is KAGVTQTPRYLIKTRGQQVTLSCSPISGHRSVSWYQQTPGQGLQFLFEYFSETQRNKGNFPGRFSGRQFSNSRSEMNVSTLELGDSALYLCASSSYTPDTDTQYFGPGTRLTVL.

A few counts support this clonotype. This CDR3 reads CASSAYTGENTEAFF. CDR3 sequence (DNA): TGTGCCAGCAGCGCCTACACAGGGGAGAACACTGAAGCTTTCTTT. The gene calls are TRBV7-9 and TRBJ1-1, with TRBD1 matching over 7 bases. CDR3 length: 15 residues. CDR1 is SEHNR and CDR2 is FQNEAQ in the germline V gene (reference sequence). Germline trimming cut 5 bases from V and 1 base from J; bases unmatched to any gene: 7.